Below, 16 T cell receptor beta chains from the same sample are listed, as sequenced in a study of identical twins. In TCRdb, the 5' RACE reads were re-called with MiXCR into one record per CDR3 protein. Of about 150,000 distinct CDR3 sequences in the sample, approximately 4% were seen once. The sequenced sample was memory T cells sorted from blood. These receptor sequences come from a man aged 18 to 29 in good health.

This clonotype was seen ten or more times. The V and J genes are TRBV7-9 and TRBJ2-5; D is undetermined. Germline CDR1 reads SEHNR; CDR2 reads FQNEAQ (reference sequence). Trimming removed 1 base from V and 0 bases from J, with 6 bases in between. This CDR3 has 14 amino acids. The DNA for the CDR3 is TGTGCCAGCAGCTTAGTAGGATACCAAGAGACCCAGTACTTC. The encoded protein is CASSLVGYQETQYF.

This clonotype has a count of ten or more. The V gene is TRBV5-1, the J gene TRBJ2-2, with D hard to call. This CDR3 has 14 residues. Trimming shortened V by 0 bases and J by 2 bases, and 5 bases separated the two germline ends. Per germline, CDR1 SGHRS and CDR2 YFSETQ. The CDR3 DNA reads as TGCGCCAGCAGCTTGGTCTCTAACACCGGGGAGCTGTTTTTT. Translation gives CASSLVSNTGELFF.

This clonotype was recorded many times. J is TRBJ2-1 and V is TRBV7-2; 11 bases match TRBD2. Germline V lookup: CDR1 SGHTA, CDR2 FQGNSA. After removal of 5 bases from V and 7 bases from J, the junction contained 13 bases not matched to a gene. The CDR3 has 17 amino acids. The CDR3 coding sequence is TGTGCCAGCAGCCCCCCTGGAACTAGCGGGAGAGGGAATGAGCAGTTCTTC. Its protein is CASSPPGTSGRGNEQFF.

The chain recombines TRBV19 with TRBJ2-5; possibly TRBD1 or TRBD2 for D (5 bases each). This CDR3 comprises 13 residues. CDR1 LNHDA and CDR2 SQIVND come from the germline V gene (reference sequence). Trimming took 11 bases from V and 4 from J, leaving 17 bases between them. This CDR3 is CACTGARGETQYF. In DNA, the CDR3 is TGTGCCTGCACTGGGGCACGGGGAGAGACCCAGTACTTC.

This clonotype was picked up many times. The chain links TRBV5-1 to TRBJ1-1; 7 nucleotides agree with TRBD1. Per the germline V gene, CDR1 is SGHRS and CDR2 is YFSETQ. CDR3 length: 15 residues. V lost 2 bases and J lost 1; bases outside the gene matches: 5. The CDR3 is CASSFSGGTNTEAFF. The CDR3 DNA is TGCGCCAGCAGCTTTTCAGGGGGGACGAACACTGAAGCTTTCTTT.

This clonotype occurred many times. The chain joins TRBV29-1 to TRBJ1-4; D unclear. The V end lost 3 bases, the J end lost 7 bases, and 9 bases lay between the germline ends. Per germline, CDR1 SQVTM and CDR2 ANQGSEA. The length of the CDR3 is 12 residues. The CDR3 loop reads CSVERDGEKLFF. The CDR3 nucleotides are TGCAGCGTTGAGAGGGATGGTGAAAAACTGTTTTTT.

This clonotype came up many times. V is TRBV10-3 and J is TRBJ2-7; TRBD1 agrees at 9 bases. Germline CDR1 ENHRY, CDR2 SYGVKD. This CDR3 has 16 residues. After removal of 7 bases from V and 5 bases from J, the junction contained 15 bases not matched to a gene. Here the CDR3 DNA reads TGTGCCATCAATACGGGGATTTCGGGACAGGGCGACGAGCAGTACTTC. Translation gives CAINTGISGQGDEQYF.

The rearrangement joins TRBV7-2 to TRBJ2-5; D gene unclear. CDR3 length: 12 amino acids. The germline CDR1 and CDR2 sequences are SGHTA and FQGNSA. V dropped 4 bases and J dropped 0 bases, with 3 bases sitting between them. CDR3: CASSWNQETQYF. The CDR3 DNA reads as TGTGCCAGCAGCTGGAACCAAGAGACCCAGTACTTC.

This clonotype showed up many times. The rearrangement uses TRBV12-3 or TRBV12-4 and TRBJ2-5; 9 bases are shared with TRBD1. This CDR3 contains 14 residues. V dropped 6 bases and J dropped 7; count of bases not matched to a gene: 9. The CDR3, as DNA: TGTGCCAGCAGCTTACAGGGGGCCTTTGGGACCCAGTACTTC. It translates to CASSLQGAFGTQYF.

This clonotype has ten or more counts. This rearrangement joins TRBV20-1 to TRBJ1-1; TRBD1 is a possible D gene (5 bases). The CDR3 is made up of 12 amino acids. The V end lost 5 bases, the J end lost 3 bases, and 10 bases lay between the germline ends. CDR1 and CDR2 from the germline V gene are DFQATT and SNEGSKA (reference sequence). The DNA of the CDR3 is TGCAGTGCTGGGGGGGACGACACTGAAGCTTTCTTT. This sequence encodes CSAGGDDTEAFF.

This clonotype was seen at least ten times. The J gene is TRBJ2-3, the V gene TRBV5-1; possibly TRBD1 for D (6 bases). V was shortened by 4 bases and J by 1 base, with 10 bases between the two germline ends. CDR3 length: 14 residues. Germline CDR1 SGHRS, CDR2 YFSETQ. In nucleotides, the CDR3 is TGCGCCAGCAGCAACCGACAGGGCACAGATACGCAGTATTTT. This codes for CASSNRQGTDTQYF.

The table lists this clonotype with many counts. The rearrangement links TRBV7-9 to TRBJ2-7; the D gene could be TRBD1 or TRBD2 (5 bases each). The V end was cut by 2 bases, the J end by 5 bases, with 10 bases between. From germline, CDR1 is SEHNR and CDR2 FQNEAQ (reference sequence). The CDR3 covers 13 residues. The CDR3 region is CASSLRGGHEQYV. As DNA, the CDR3 is TGTGCCAGCAGCTTACGGGGCGGGCACGAGCAGTACGTC.

This clonotype has ten or more counts. The chain combines TRBV5-1 with TRBJ2-7; a weak D match, TRBD1 (6 bases). Germline CDR1 and CDR2: SGHRS and YFSETQ. The V gene lost 4 bases and the J gene lost 2 bases, with 7 bases spanning the gap. CDR3 length: 12 residues. This chain's CDR3 is CASSRTAYEQYF. For the CDR3, the DNA is TGCGCCAGCAGCAGGACAGCCTACGAGCAGTACTTC.

This clonotype was observed at least ten times. V is TRBV5-6 and J is TRBJ2-2; 7 bases fit TRBD1. The CDR3 is 14 residues long. Germline lookup yields CDR1 SGHDT and CDR2 YYEEEE. V was pared by 2 bases and J by 5 bases, with 3 bases of the junction left unmatched. CDR3 residues: CASSLPQGTGELFF. The CDR3 nucleotides read TGTGCCAGCAGCTTACCACAGGGGACCGGGGAGCTGTTTTTT.

This clonotype was found many times. The J gene is TRBJ2-1, the V gene TRBV4-2; 11 bases match TRBD2. Germline CDR1 reads LGHNA; CDR2 reads YNFKEQ. The CDR3 loop spans 15 amino acids. Trimming at V came to 4 bases and at J to 4 bases, leaving 3 bases not matched to a gene. CDR3 DNA: TGTGCCAGCAGCCGCGGGACTAGCGGATACAATGAGCAGTTCTTC. Translation: CASSRGTSGYNEQFF.

Many counts were recorded for this clonotype. The chain couples TRBV5-1 to TRBJ2-7, with TRBD1 as a possible D gene (6 bases). This CDR3 has 13 residues. Trimming stripped 2 bases from V and 7 bases from J, with 13 bases between. CDR1 is SGHRS and CDR2 is YFSETQ in the germline V gene. This CDR3 reads CASSFGAGEEQYF. The CDR3 DNA follows: TGCGCCAGCAGCTTTGGGGCAGGGGAAGAGCAGTACTTC. Full variable domain (rest looked up from reference TRBV5-1 and TRBJ2-7): KAGVTQTPRYLIKTRGQQVTLSCSPISGHRSVSWYQQTPGQGLQFLFEYFSETQRNKGNFPGRFSGRQFSNSRSEMNVSTLELGDSALYLCASSFGAGEEQYFGPGTRLTVT.